These 26 T cell receptor beta chains share one sample of origin, sequenced in a study of response to subunit inactivated influenza vaccine. In TCRdb, the RT-PCR reads were re-called with MiXCR into one record per CDR3 protein. The sample has approximately 530,000 distinct CDR3 sequences; approximately 7.8% are singletons. Sequenced here: PBMCs from blood, sampled around 25 months after vaccination. Receptors originate from a man between 50 and 69 years old who received an inactivated influenza vaccine.

Only a few counts were recorded for this clonotype. This chain uses TRBV4-1 with TRBJ2-7, with TRBD1 identical over 8 bases. Germline values: CDR1 MGHRA, CDR2 YSYEKL. This CDR3 has 16 residues. V was clipped by 2 bases and J by 0 bases; unmatched bases: 6. CDR3 loop: CASSQHPGQVSYEQYF. CDR3 DNA sequence: TGCGCCAGCAGCCAACATCCGGGACAGGTCTCCTACGAGCAGTACTTC.

Ten or more counts support this clonotype. The rearrangement joins TRBV6-2 or TRBV6-3 to TRBJ2-1, with 13 bases aligning to TRBD2. The CDR3 runs 14 residues. V lost 7 bases, J lost 6 bases, and 3 bases stayed unmatched. The germline V gene encodes CDR1 MNHEY and CDR2 SVGEGT. CDR3: CASKGLAGTNEQFF. The CDR3 region has the DNA TGTGCCAGCAAGGGACTAGCGGGAACCAATGAGCAGTTCTTC.

This clonotype appeared many times. The V call is TRBV6-2 or TRBV6-3, the J call TRBJ2-3; 14 bases fit TRBD2. In germline, CDR1 is MNHEY, CDR2 SVGEGT. The CDR3 length is 17 residues. With 5 bases clipped from V and 4 bases from J, the junction kept 8 bases outside the gene matches. CDR3: CASSRPGLAGEADTQYF. CDR3 in DNA: TGTGCCAGCAGTCGTCCGGGACTAGCGGGGGAGGCAGATACGCAGTATTTT.

This clonotype was seen at least ten times. V usage is TRBV4-3 and J usage is TRBJ2-2; tentatively, D is TRBD2 (6 bases). Germline V gene data show CDR1 as LGHNA and CDR2 as YSLEER. The CDR3 loop spans 14 amino acids. The V gene lost 1 base and the J gene lost 4 bases, with 7 bases spanning the gap. CDR3 sequence (DNA): TGCGCCAGCAGCCAAGTCGGGGGCACCGGGGAGCTGTTTTTT. Amino acid sequence: CASSQVGGTGELFF.

Worth noting for this clonotype: One end of the junction varies from germline; a read error may be responsible. The rearrangement uses TRBV20-1 and TRBJ2-7; D may match TRBD1 or TRBD2 (6 bases each). This CDR3 has 15 amino acids. Germline values: CDR1 DFQATT, CDR2 SNEGSKA (reference sequence). CDR3 loop: CSARAGDSRNYEQYF. DNA for the CDR3: TGCAGTGCCAGAGCAGGGGACTCTAGGAATTACGAGCAGTACTTC.

This clonotype turned up a few times. DNA for the CDR3: TGCAGCGCTGGACGGACTAATGAAAAACTGTTTTTT. It specifies CSAGRTNEKLFF. The rearrangement joins TRBV29-1 to TRBJ1-4; D gene uncertain. The CDR3 loop spans 12 amino acids. Germline CDR1 is SQVTM and CDR2 is ANQGSEA. Trimming pared 7 bases from V and 2 bases from J, leaving 8 bases between.

The chain carries TRBV13 and TRBJ1-2, with TRBD1 identical over 7 bases. Germline assignment: CDR1 PRHDT and CDR2 FYEKMQ (reference sequence). This CDR3 has 15 amino acids. V dropped 6 bases and J dropped 4; count of bases not matched to a gene: 11. The chain's CDR3 is CASRSTGKAAYGYTF. CDR3 bases: TGTGCCAGCAGGTCGACAGGGAAAGCAGCCTATGGCTACACCTTC.

The J gene is TRBJ2-7, the V gene TRBV29-1; D ambiguous. Germline CDR1 reads SQVTM; CDR2 reads ANQGSEA. CDR3 size: 12 residues. V lost 4 bases and J lost 0, with 7 bases in between. CDR3: CSVAFFSYEQYF. As DNA, the CDR3 is TGCAGCGTTGCATTCTTCTCCTACGAGCAGTACTTC.

This clonotype was recorded at least ten times. The chain links TRBV12-3 or TRBV12-4 to TRBJ2-7; TRBD2 matches 9 bases. This CDR3 has 17 amino acids. V gave up 5 bases and J gave up 2 bases; unmatched junction bases: 13. The CDR3, as DNA: TGTGCCAGCAGTCACCCGAGTAGCGGGAGCACCGCCTACGAGCAGTACTTC. This encodes CASSHPSSGSTAYEQYF.

In its sample, this clonotype was seen a few times. The chain combines TRBV20-1 with TRBJ2-7; no firm D call. Germline lookup yields CDR1 DFQATT and CDR2 SNEGSKA (reference sequence). The CDR3 has 11 residues. V was trimmed by 4 bases and J by 7 bases, leaving 11 bases between them. Here the CDR3 reads CSAKEVREQYF. DNA for the CDR3: TGCAGTGCTAAAGAGGTGAGGGAGCAGTACTTC.

This clonotype was observed a few times. V and J are TRBV12-3 or TRBV12-4 and TRBJ1-1; 9 bases are shared with TRBD1. The CDR3 is 13 amino acids. J lost 6 bases, V lost 6 bases, and 5 bases had no gene match. CDR3 protein: CASSLQGASEAFF. In nucleotides, the CDR3 is TGTGCCAGCAGCCTACAGGGGGCGTCTGAAGCTTTCTTT.

This clonotype showed up just a few times. This chain links TRBV20-1 with TRBJ2-5, with 9 bases aligning to TRBD1. Germline V gene lookup returns CDR1 DFQATT and CDR2 SNEGSKA (reference sequence). The V gene end was trimmed by 6 bases and the J gene end by 4 bases; junction bases not matched to a gene: 12. The CDR3 sequence is 15 residues long. The CDR3 region is CSALGQGRYGETQYF. The CDR3 coding sequence is TGCAGTGCCTTGGGACAGGGAAGATACGGAGAGACCCAGTACTTC.

The rearrangement uses TRBV2 and TRBJ2-3; D not resolved. Germline values: CDR1 SNHLY, CDR2 FYNNEI. V lost 7 bases and J lost 0, with 5 bases in between. This CDR3 contains 12 residues. CDR3 in DNA: TGTGCCAGCAAGCCGAGCACAGATACGCAGTATTTT. It codes for CASKPSTDTQYF.

The V and J genes are TRBV5-4 and TRBJ1-4; perhaps TRBD1 as D (5 bases). Trimming pared 1 base from V and 6 bases from J, leaving 10 bases between. The CDR3 runs 14 residues. The germline CDR1 and CDR2 sequences are SGHNT and YYREEE (reference sequence). CDR3 sequence: CASSLSGTDEKLFF. The CDR3 nucleotides are TGTGCCAGCAGCTTGTCTGGGACGGATGAAAAACTGTTTTTT.

Ten or more counts support this clonotype. The J gene is TRBJ2-3, the V gene TRBV14; possible D gene TRBD2, 5 bases. V was clipped by 3 bases and J by 2 bases, with 18 bases between them. This CDR3 has 17 residues. Germline V gene data show CDR1 as SGHDN and CDR2 as FVKESK. The chain's CDR3 is CASSQRGGLPYTDTQYF. CDR3 DNA: TGTGCCAGCAGCCAGAGAGGCGGGTTACCCTACACAGATACGCAGTATTTT. The whole variable domain, remainder taken from reference TRBV14 and TRBJ2-3, is EAGVTQFPSHSVIEKGQTVTLRCDPISGHDNLYWYRRVMGKEIKFLLHFVKESKQDESGMPNNRFLAERTGGTYSTLKVQPAELEDSGVYFCASSQRGGLPYTDTQYFGPGTRLTVL.

DNA of the CDR3: TGTGCCAGCAGCTTCGAGTCAGAGACCCAGTACTTC. It is translated as CASSFESETQYF. The chain carries TRBV7-9 and TRBJ2-5; D is uncertain. Per the germline V gene, CDR1 is SEHNR and CDR2 is FQNEAQ (reference sequence). The length of the CDR3 is 12 residues. The V end lost 3 bases, the J end lost 4 bases, and 6 bases lay between the germline ends. Together with reference TRBV7-9 and TRBJ2-5, the CDR3 gives the full variable domain: DTGVSQNPRHKITKRGQNVTFRCDPISEHNRLYWYRQTLGQGPEFLTYFQNEAQLEKSRLLSDRFSAERPKGSFSTLEIQRTEQGDSAMYLCASSFESETQYFGPGTRLLVL.

This clonotype was seen only a few times. The rearrangement links TRBV10-2 to TRBJ2-1, with D perhaps matching TRBD1 or TRBD2 (6 bases each). The V and J ends lost 3 bases and 2 bases respectively, with 20 bases between them. The CDR3 runs 18 residues. Germline assignment: CDR1 WSHSY and CDR2 SAAADI. The CDR3 region has the DNA TGCGCCAGCAGTGAAACAATGGGGGGCGGTGATCCCTACAATGAGCAGTTCTTC. This codes for CASSETMGGGDPYNEQFF.

This chain joins TRBV11-3 and TRBJ2-3; TRBD2 aligns across 9 bases. Germline CDR1 and CDR2: SGHNT and YENEEA. This CDR3 region has 18 residues. J lost 2 bases, V lost 3 bases, and 12 bases had no gene match. The CDR3 protein is CASSFLGIAGATTDTQYF. CDR3 DNA sequence: TGTGCCAGCAGCTTCCTTGGTATAGCGGGAGCTACCACAGATACGCAGTATTTT.

This clonotype was picked up a small number of times. V is TRBV25-1 and J is TRBJ1-6; TRBD1 matches at 11 bases. Looked up from germline, CDR1 is MGHDK and CDR2 is SYGVNS. After removal of 6 bases from V and 8 bases from J, the junction contained 9 bases not matched to a gene. There are 16 residues in the CDR3. The DNA of the CDR3 is TGTGCCAGCAGCGTTGGGACAGGGGGACGGGATTCACCCCTCCACTTT. Protein sequence: CASSVGTGGRDSPLHF.

The chain couples TRBV6-1 to TRBJ2-7, with TRBD1 matching over 7 bases. The junction had 11 bases not matched to a gene; V was cut back by 6 bases and J by 6 bases. Germline V gene data show CDR1 as MNHNS and CDR2 as SASEGT. This CDR3 region has 14 residues. The CDR3 spells CASRPRQGGGEQYF. CDR3 nucleotides: TGTGCCAGCAGGCCTCGACAGGGTGGAGGCGAGCAGTACTTC.

This clonotype was seen only a few times. The J gene is TRBJ2-3, the V gene TRBV5-1; TRBD1 matches 9 bases. V lost 0 bases, J lost 4 bases, and 3 bases stayed unmatched. CDR1 and CDR2 (germline): SGHRS, YFSETQ. There are 15 residues in the CDR3. CDR3 sequence: CASSLGGQGSDTQYF. In DNA form, the CDR3 reads TGCGCCAGCAGCTTGGGGGGACAGGGATCAGATACGCAGTATTTT.

This chain links TRBV7-2 with TRBJ2-3; a possible D gene is TRBD2 (6 bases). The CDR3 covers 16 residues. V lost 7 bases and J 1 base, leaving 18 bases between the germline ends. Germline CDR1 is SGHTA and CDR2 is FQGNSA. CDR3 coding DNA: TGTGCCAGCAAAAAAACTGGTGGGACTCGCACAGATACGCAGTATTTT. Its protein is CASKKTGGTRTDTQYF.

In this sample, this clonotype turned up a few times. The V gene is TRBV11-3, the J gene TRBJ2-7; TRBD1 aligns across 9 bases. The CDR3 is 13 residues long. The V gene end was trimmed by 5 bases and the J gene end by 5 bases; junction bases not matched to a gene: 4. In germline, CDR1 is SGHNT, CDR2 YENEEA. CDR3: CASSVGQGHEQYF. The CDR3 coding sequence is TGTGCCAGCAGCGTGGGACAGGGCCACGAGCAGTACTTC.

This clonotype was counted ten times or more. The V and J genes are TRBV18 and TRBJ2-7, with TRBD2 matching over 10 bases. The CDR3 extends over 14 amino acids. Germline loops: CDR1 KGHSH, CDR2 LQKENI. The V segment lost 3 bases and the J segment 3 bases; nucleotides outside the gene matches: 2. The CDR3 DNA reads as TGTGCCAGCTCACCGGCTAGCGGGAGCTACGAGCAGTACTTC. Encoded protein: CASSPASGSYEQYF.

The V and J genes are TRBV25-1 and TRBJ2-1; TRBD2 might be the D (6 bases). CDR3 size: 13 residues. V lost 4 bases to trimming and J lost 6 bases, with 10 bases between them. In germline, CDR1 is MGHDK, CDR2 SYGVNS. The CDR3 DNA is TGTGCCAGCAGTGCGGGAGAATTCAATGAGCAGTTCTTC. Protein sequence: CASSAGEFNEQFF.

This clonotype was detected only a few times. At one of its ends the junction is not consistent with the germline gene, which may arise from a read error. This sequence joins TRBV12-3 or TRBV12-4 and TRBJ1-2, with D uncertain. The length of the CDR3 is 15 residues. As DNA, the CDR3 is TGTGCCAGCAGCTTAGTCCGCACTTATAACTATGGCTACACCTTC. As protein: CASSLVRTYNYGYTF.